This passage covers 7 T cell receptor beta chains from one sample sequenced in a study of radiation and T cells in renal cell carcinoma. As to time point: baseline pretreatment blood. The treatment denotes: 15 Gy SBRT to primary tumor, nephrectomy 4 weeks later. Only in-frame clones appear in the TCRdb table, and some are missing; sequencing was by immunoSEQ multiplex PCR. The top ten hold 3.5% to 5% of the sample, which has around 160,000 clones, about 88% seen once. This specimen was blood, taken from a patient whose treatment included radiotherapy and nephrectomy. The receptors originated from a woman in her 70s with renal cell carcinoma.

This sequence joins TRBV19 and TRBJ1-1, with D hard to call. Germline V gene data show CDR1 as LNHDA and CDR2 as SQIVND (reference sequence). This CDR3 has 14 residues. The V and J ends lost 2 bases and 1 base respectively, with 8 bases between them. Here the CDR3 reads CASSITAKNTEAFF. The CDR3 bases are TGTGCCAGTAGTATAACGGCTAAGAACACTGAAGCTTTCTTT.

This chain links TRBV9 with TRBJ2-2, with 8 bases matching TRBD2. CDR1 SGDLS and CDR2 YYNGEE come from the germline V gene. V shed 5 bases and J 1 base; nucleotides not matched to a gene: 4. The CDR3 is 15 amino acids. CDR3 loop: CASRVSGGNTGELFF. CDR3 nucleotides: TGTGCCAGCAGAGTAAGCGGGGGGAACACCGGGGAGCTGTTTTTT.

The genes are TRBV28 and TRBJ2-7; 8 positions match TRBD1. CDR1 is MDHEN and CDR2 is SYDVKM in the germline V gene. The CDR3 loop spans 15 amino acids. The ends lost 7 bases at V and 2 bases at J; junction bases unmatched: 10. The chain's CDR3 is CASIPRGLLAYEQYF. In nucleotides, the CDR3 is TGTGCCAGCATCCCCAGGGGGCTCTTGGCCTACGAGCAGTACTTC.

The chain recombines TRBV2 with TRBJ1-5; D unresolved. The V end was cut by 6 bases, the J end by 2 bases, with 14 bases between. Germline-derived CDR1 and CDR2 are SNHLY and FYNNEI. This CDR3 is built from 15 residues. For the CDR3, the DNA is TGTGCCAGCAGCGCTGGACTTTCCGGCAATCAGCCCCAGCATTTT. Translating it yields CASSAGLSGNQPQHF.

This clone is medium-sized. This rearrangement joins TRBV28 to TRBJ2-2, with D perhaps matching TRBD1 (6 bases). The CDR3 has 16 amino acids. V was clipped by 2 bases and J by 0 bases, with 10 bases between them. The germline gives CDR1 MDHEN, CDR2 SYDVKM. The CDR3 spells CASSLPYRANTGELFF. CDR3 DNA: TGTGCCAGCAGTTTACCTTACAGGGCGAACACCGGGGAGCTGTTTTTT.

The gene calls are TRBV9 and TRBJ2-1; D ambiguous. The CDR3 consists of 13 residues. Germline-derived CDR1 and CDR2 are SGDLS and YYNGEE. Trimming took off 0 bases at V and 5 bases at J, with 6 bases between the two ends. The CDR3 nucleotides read TGTGCCAGCAGCGTAGACCATGACAATGAGCAGTTCTTC. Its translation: CASSVDHDNEQFF.

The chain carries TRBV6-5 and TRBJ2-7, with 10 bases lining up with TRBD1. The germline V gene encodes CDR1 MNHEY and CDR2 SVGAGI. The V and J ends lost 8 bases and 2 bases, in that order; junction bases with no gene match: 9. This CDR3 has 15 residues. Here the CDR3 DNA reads TGTGCCAGCGGAGTGCTCGGGACAGGGGCCTACGAGCAGTACTTC. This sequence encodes CASGVLGTGAYEQYF.